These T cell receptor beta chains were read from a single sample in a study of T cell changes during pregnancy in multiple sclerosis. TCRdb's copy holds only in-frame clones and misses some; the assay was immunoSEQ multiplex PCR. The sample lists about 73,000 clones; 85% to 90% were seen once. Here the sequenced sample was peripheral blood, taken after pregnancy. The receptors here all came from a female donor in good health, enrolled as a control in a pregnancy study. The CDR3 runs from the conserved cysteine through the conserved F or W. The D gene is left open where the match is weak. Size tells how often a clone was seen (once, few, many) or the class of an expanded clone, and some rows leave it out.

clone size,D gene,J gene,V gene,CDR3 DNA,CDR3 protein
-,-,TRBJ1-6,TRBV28,TGTGCCAGCAGTCCAACAGAGTTTAATTCACCCCTCCACTTT,CASSPTEFNSPLHF
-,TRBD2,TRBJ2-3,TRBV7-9,TGTGCCAGCAGGCCACTAGCGGGGGTGGCCCCAGATACGCAGTATTTT,CASRPLAGVAPDTQYF
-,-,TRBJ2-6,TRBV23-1,TGCGCCAGCGGTCTTGAGAGCTCTGGGGCCAACGTCCTGACTTTC,CASGLESSGANVLTF
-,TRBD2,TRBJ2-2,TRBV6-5,TGTGCCAGCAGTCCCCGACTAGCGGGGGCCGGGGAGCTGTTTTTT,CASSPRLAGAGELFF
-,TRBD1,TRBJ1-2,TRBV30,TGTGCCTGGAGCTTAGCAGGGGGCTATGGCTACACCTTC,CAWSLAGGYGYTF
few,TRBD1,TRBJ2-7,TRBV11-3,TGTGCCAGCAGTGGGGGGACAGGGACCTCCTACGAGCAGTACTTC,CASSGGTGTSYEQYF
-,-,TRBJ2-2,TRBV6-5,TGTGCCAGCAGTTACTCGAGGACAGAGGGGGAGCTGTTTTTT,CASSYSRTEGELFF
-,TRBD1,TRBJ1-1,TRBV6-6,TGTGCCAGCAGTTACCCCACAGGGGCTAACTCTGAAGCTTTCTTT,CASSYPTGANSEAFF
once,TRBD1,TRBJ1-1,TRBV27,TGTGCCAGCAGTTTAATTTTTACAGGGGAGACTGAAGCTTTCTTT,CASSLIFTGETEAFF
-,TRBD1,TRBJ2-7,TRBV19,TGTGCCAGTGGACAGGGGGGTTTGCTAGCGGGCAGATCCTACGAGCAGTACTTC,CASGQGGLLAGRSYEQYF
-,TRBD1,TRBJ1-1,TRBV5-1,TGCGCCAGCAGGCCCGGGACAGGTGAAAGGAACACTGAAGCTTTCTTT,CASRPGTGERNTEAFF
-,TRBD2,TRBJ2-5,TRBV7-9,TGTGCCAGCAGCTTCCACGAGGCGGGGGAGGAGACCCAGTACTTC,CASSFHEAGEETQYF
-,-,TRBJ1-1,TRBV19,TGTGCCAGTAGTATAAACATGGGACACGTGAACACTGAAGCTTTCTTT,CASSINMGHVNTEAFF
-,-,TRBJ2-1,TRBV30,TGTGCCTGGGAAGGGGAGGAACACTACAATGAGCAGTTCTTC,CAWEGEEHYNEQFF
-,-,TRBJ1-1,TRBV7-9,TGTGCCAGCAGTTTTCCGGTGACTGAAGCTTTCTTT,CASSFPVTEAFF
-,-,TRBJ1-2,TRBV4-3,TGCGCCAGCAGCCTCTCGGCCTTACAGGCTGGCTACACCTTC,CASSLSALQAGYTF
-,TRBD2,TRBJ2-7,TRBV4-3,TGCGCCAGCAGCGTGGAAAGCGGGAGCCGCTCCTACGAGCAGTACTTC,CASSVESGSRSYEQYF
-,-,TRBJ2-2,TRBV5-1,TGCGCCAGCAGCTTGGGGACTAAAGCTGCCGGGGAGCTGTTTTTT,CASSLGTKAAGELFF
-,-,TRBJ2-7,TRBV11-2,TGTGCCAGCAGCTTAGGACAGTACCCCTACGAGCAGTACTTC,CASSLGQYPYEQYF
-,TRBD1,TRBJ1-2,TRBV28,TGTGCCAGCAGGTCCTCACAGGGGGCCCTCCACTATGGCTACACCTTC,CASRSSQGALHYGYTF
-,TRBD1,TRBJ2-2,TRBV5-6,TGTGCCAGCAGCTTTGGGACAGCCGGGGAGCTGTTTTTT,CASSFGTAGELFF
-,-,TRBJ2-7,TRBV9,TGTGCCAGCAGCGTAGCTCCCGGACTCACCTACGAGCAGTACTTC,CASSVAPGLTYEQYF
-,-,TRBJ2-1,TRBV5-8,TGTGCCAGCAGCTTGCTCAATGAGCAGTTCTTC,CASSLLNEQFF
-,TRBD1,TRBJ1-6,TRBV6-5,TGTGCCAGCAGCCCCACAGGGGGCGCCGGGTCACCCCTCCACTTT,CASSPTGGAGSPLHF
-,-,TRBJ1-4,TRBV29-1,TGCAGCGTTGAGTTCGGGGATAATCGTGAAAAACTGTTTTTT,CSVEFGDNREKLFF
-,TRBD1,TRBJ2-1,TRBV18,TGTGCCAGCTCGGTTCCGGGACAGCGCTACAATGAGCAGTTCTTC,CASSVPGQRYNEQFF
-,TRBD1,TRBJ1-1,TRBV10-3,TGTGCCATCAGTGATCGGACAGGGGGACCGAACACTGAAGCTTTCTTT,CAISDRTGGPNTEAFF
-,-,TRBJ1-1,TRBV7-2,TGTGCCAGCAGCCAAACTACAGGGACCTGGGAAGCTTTCTTT,CASSQTTGTWEAFF
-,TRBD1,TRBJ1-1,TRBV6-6,TGTGCCAGCAAACACCCCACAGGGGTGACAGCTTTCTTT,CASKHPTGVTAFF
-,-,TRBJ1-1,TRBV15,TGTGCCACCGCTAGTGGGGGGGGCGGAACTGAAGCTTTCTTT,CATASGGGGTEAFF
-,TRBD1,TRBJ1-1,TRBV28,TGTGCCAGCACCATCAGGGGGCTTAGGACTGAAGCTTTCTTT,CASTIRGLRTEAFF
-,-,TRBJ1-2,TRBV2,TGTGCCAGCAGTGAAGTAACGGGGGGTGGCTACACCTTC,CASSEVTGGGYTF
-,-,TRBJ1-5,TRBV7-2,TGTGCCAGCAGCTTAGCAACTAAACTACCCCAGCATTTT,CASSLATKLPQHF
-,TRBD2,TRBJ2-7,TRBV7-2,TGTGCCAGCAGCCCGCGACTAGCGGGAGCCGGCGAGCAGTACTTC,CASSPRLAGAGEQYF
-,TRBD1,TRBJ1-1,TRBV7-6,TGTGCCAGCAGCCCTCCAGGGGGAGACACTGAAGCTTTCTTT,CASSPPGGDTEAFF
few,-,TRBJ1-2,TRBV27,TGTGCCAGCAGTTCTGCCGGGGAAGGCTACACCTTC,CASSSAGEGYTF
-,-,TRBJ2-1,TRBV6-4,TGTGCCAGCAGTGACTCAGGGGTTGGGCGGGGTATCCTTAACAATGAGCAGTTCTTC,CASSDSGVGRGILNNEQFF
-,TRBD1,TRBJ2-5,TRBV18,TGTGCCAGCTCTTATAACAGGGGGCCCGAGACCCAGTACTTC,CASSYNRGPETQYF
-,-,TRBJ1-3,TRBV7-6,TGTGCCAGCAGCCCTTTGGGAAACACCATATATTTT,CASSPLGNTIYF
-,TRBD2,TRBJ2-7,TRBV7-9,TGTGCCAGCAGCTTGGCCCCAGCGGGGGGGCGACCCTACGAGCAGTACTTC,CASSLAPAGGRPYEQYF
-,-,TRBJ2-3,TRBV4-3,TGCGCCAGCAGCCAAGATCTGCTAGCAGATACGCAGTATTTT,CASSQDLLADTQYF
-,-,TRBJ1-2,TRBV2,TGTGCCAGCAGTAGGAACAGGGAGGGTGGCTACACCTTC,CASSRNREGGYTF
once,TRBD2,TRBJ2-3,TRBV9,TGTGCCAGCAGTCCCGGACTAGCGGGGGAAGATACGCAGTATTTT,CASSPGLAGEDTQYF
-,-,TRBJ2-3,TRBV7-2,TGTGCCAGCAGCTTCGACAGCGCCACAGATACGCAGTATTTT,CASSFDSATDTQYF
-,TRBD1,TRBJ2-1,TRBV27,TGTGCCAGCAGTTCTCCACAGGGGAAATACAATGAGCAGTTCTTC,CASSSPQGKYNEQFF
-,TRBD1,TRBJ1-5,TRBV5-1,TGCGCCAGCAGCCGGACAGGGGTTAGCAATCAGCCCCAGCATTTT,CASSRTGVSNQPQHF
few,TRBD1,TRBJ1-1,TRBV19,TGTGCCAGTAGTATGGGAGCCGGGACAGGGGGCGTGACTGAAGCTTTCTTT,CASSMGAGTGGVTEAFF
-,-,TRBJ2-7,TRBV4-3,TGCGCCAGCAGCCAAGACAGGGCCCCCTACGAGCAGTACTTC,CASSQDRAPYEQYF
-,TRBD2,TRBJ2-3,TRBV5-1,TGCGCCAGCACGACAACTAGCGGGGGCACAGATACGCAGTATTTT,CASTTTSGGTDTQYF
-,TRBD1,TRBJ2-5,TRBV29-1,TGCAGCGGCACAACCGGGACAGGGCAGCAGACCCAGTACTTC,CSGTTGTGQQTQYF
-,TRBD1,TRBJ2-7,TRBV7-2,TGTGCCAGCAGCCAGACAGGGACCTACGAGCAGTACTTC,CASSQTGTYEQYF
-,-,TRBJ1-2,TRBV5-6,TGTGCCAGCAGCTTCTATCGGGAACCTAACTATGGCTACACCTTC,CASSFYREPNYGYTF